One and the same sample provided the 23 T cell receptor beta chains below, sequenced in a study of blood T cells in healthy people across ages. Next came a second PCR, run for about 7 to 12 cycles, which used a sample-barcoded 5' primer along with a J-beta primer mix. Each CDR3 protein is one row after TCRdb ran MiXCR on the 5' RACE reads. The sample has about 780,000 distinct CDR3 sequences, 35% to 60% seen once. Sequencing was done on a sample of blood. Receptors were obtained from an elderly man in good health.

The sample holds a few counts of this clonotype. The V and J genes are TRBV2 and TRBJ2-5; D tentatively reads TRBD1 or TRBD2 (5 bases each). Between the trimmed V and J ends, which lost 11 bases and 4 bases, there was a span of 17 bases. Germline CDR1 SNHLY, CDR2 FYNNEI. This CDR3 is built from 13 residues. CDR3 DNA: TGTGCCTGGAAGGGGCTAGCATCAGAGACCCAGTACTTC. This codes for CAWKGLASETQYF.

The CDR3 DNA sequence: TGTGCCAGCAGGGACCAGGGTCGGAACATTCAGTACTTC. Translating gives CASRDQGRNIQYF. The rearrangement uses TRBV7-2 and TRBJ2-4; D might be TRBD1 (5 bases). The CDR3 extends over 13 amino acids. Germline loops: CDR1 SGHTA, CDR2 FQGNSA. With 6 bases removed from V and 7 bases from J, the gap between germline ends came to 13 bases.

The chain is built from TRBV10-3 and TRBJ1-2; maybe TRBD1 (5 bases). The CDR3 covers 14 residues. CDR1 ENHRY and CDR2 SYGVKD come from the germline V gene. Trimming cost V 2 bases and J 1 base, with 8 bases left between them. CDR3 sequence (DNA): TGTGCCATCAGTGAGGTGGGGGATAACTATGGCTACACCTTC. Amino acids: CAISEVGDNYGYTF.

CDR3 DNA: TGTGCCAGCAGTGCGAACGACAGGAACCTATATGGCTACACCTTC. Amino acids: CASSANDRNLYGYTF. V usage is TRBV27 and J usage is TRBJ1-2; D is perhaps TRBD1 (6 bases). Trimming left V 5 bases short and J 5 bases short, with 18 bases between. Germline V gene data show CDR1 as MNHEY and CDR2 as SMNVEV (reference sequence). The CDR3 extends over 15 amino acids.

The chain has TRBV25-1 and TRBJ2-5, with D possibly TRBD1 on 5 matching bases. This CDR3 spans 14 amino acids. Trimming left V 2 bases short and J 1 base short, with 8 bases between. Germline lookup yields CDR1 MGHDK and CDR2 SYGVNS. The CDR3 bases are TGTGCCAGCAGTGAAGCTAGGGGCCAAGAGACCCAGTACTTC. This sequence encodes CASSEARGQETQYF.

V and J are TRBV20-1 and TRBJ2-1; D possibly corresponds to TRBD2 (5 bases). Germline CDR1 and CDR2: DFQATT and SNEGSKA (reference sequence). Trimming left V 1 base short and J 7 bases short, with 11 bases between. CDR3 length: 13 residues. DNA of the CDR3: TGCAGTGCTAGAGCCCCCGGGAATAATGAGCAGTTCTTC. It codes for CSARAPGNNEQFF.

This clonotype was detected only a few times. CDR3 coding DNA: TGTGCCAGCTCTCGGGTCCATCAGCCCCAGCATTTT. This sequence encodes CASSRVHQPQHF. V gene TRBV28 combines with J gene TRBJ1-5; D remains ambiguous. The CDR3 is made up of 12 amino acids. V was trimmed by 8 bases and J by 5 bases, leaving 10 bases between them. Germline V lookup: CDR1 MDHEN, CDR2 SYDVKM.

The chain joins TRBV5-4 to TRBJ1-6; D possibly corresponds to TRBD1 (5 bases). The V gene's germline CDR1 is SGHNT and CDR2 YYREEE (reference sequence). The germline V and J ends were trimmed by 0 bases and 6 bases, with 10 bases remaining between them. The CDR3 has 15 amino acids. The CDR3 spells CASSLDRTSNSPLHF. The DNA of the CDR3 is TGTGCCAGCAGCTTGGACAGGACGAGTAATTCACCCCTCCACTTT.

This chain joins TRBV7-9 and TRBJ2-1, with D tentatively TRBD2 (5 bases). CDR3 length equals 14 residues. Germline CDR1 and CDR2: SEHNR and FQNEAQ (reference sequence). V lost 0 bases to trimming and J lost 8 bases, with 11 bases between them. Here the CDR3 DNA reads TGTGCCAGCAGCTTAGCCCTCGGGAACGATGAGCAGTTCTTC. Residues: CASSLALGNDEQFF.

This clonotype has a handful of counts. The genes are TRBV28 and TRBJ2-1; D is possibly TRBD2 (6 bases). V was shortened by 7 bases and J by 0 bases, with 13 bases between the two germline ends. The CDR3 consists of 15 residues. Germline V gives CDR1 MDHEN, CDR2 SYDVKM. CDR3 residues: CASTLDGSSYNEQFF. In DNA, the CDR3 is TGTGCCAGCACCTTAGACGGGAGCTCCTACAATGAGCAGTTCTTC.

The rearrangement joins TRBV6-6 to TRBJ2-2; TRBD1 is a possible D gene (6 bases). Germline CDR1 reads MNHNY; CDR2 reads SVGAGI (reference sequence). Trimming pared 6 bases from V and 1 base from J, leaving 12 bases between. There are 15 residues in the CDR3. The CDR3 loop is CASSLRGVNTGELFF. The CDR3 DNA reads as TGTGCCAGCAGCCTCAGGGGCGTGAACACCGGGGAGCTGTTTTTT.

The chain is built from TRBV7-2 and TRBJ2-4; 9 bases fit TRBD1. Germline V gene lookup returns CDR1 SGHTA and CDR2 FQGNSA. The V gene end was trimmed by 1 base and the J gene end by 13 bases; junction bases not matched to a gene: 11. This CDR3 spans 15 amino acids. The CDR3 DNA sequence: TGTGCCAGCAGCTTAGAGGGGACAGGGACGAAAGAGCAGTACTTC. It encodes CASSLEGTGTKEQYF. Full variable domain (outside the CDR3, taken from reference TRBV7-2 and TRBJ2-4): GAGVSQSPSNKVTEKGKDVELRCDPISGHTALYWYRQSLGQGLEFLIYFQGNSAPDKSGLPSDRFSAERTGGSVSTLTIQRTQQEDSAVYLCASSLEGTGTKEQYFGAGTRLSVL.

The sample holds a few counts of this clonotype. The V call is TRBV29-1, the J call TRBJ1-1; possibly TRBD1 for D (6 bases). The CDR3 runs 14 residues. Germline lookup yields CDR1 SQVTM and CDR2 ANQGSEA. The ends were cut back, 2 bases at V and 5 bases at J, with 15 bases in the middle. This CDR3 is CSVESGAGMTEAFF. The CDR3, as DNA: TGCAGCGTTGAATCAGGGGCGGGGATGACTGAAGCTTTCTTT.

This clonotype was counted a single time. The V gene is TRBV7-9, the J gene TRBJ1-2, with D unclear. The CDR3 extends over 14 amino acids. CDR1 is SEHNR and CDR2 is FQNEAQ in the germline V gene (reference sequence). V dropped 1 base and J dropped 4 bases, with 10 bases sitting between them. This chain's CDR3 is CASSLDQDPYGYTF. Here the CDR3 DNA reads TGTGCCAGCAGCTTAGACCAGGATCCCTATGGCTACACCTTC. Drawing the rest from reference TRBV7-9 and TRBJ1-2, the complete variable domain is DTGVSQNPRHKITKRGQNVTFRCDPISEHNRLYWYRQTLGQGPEFLTYFQNEAQLEKSRLLSDRFSAERPKGSFSTLEIQRTEQGDSAMYLCASSLDQDPYGYTFGSGTRLTVV.

In the case of this clonotype: Possible read error: a much larger clone is one base away. V usage is TRBV20-1 and J usage is TRBJ2-1; D unclear. Germline V gene data show CDR1 as DFQATT and CDR2 as SNEGSKA (reference sequence). V was pared by 3 bases and J by 6 bases, with 15 bases between. The CDR3 is made up of 14 amino acids. DNA for the CDR3: TGCAGTGCTAGCGACCCGTCCCTCTTCAATGAGCAGTTCTTC. As protein: CSASDPSLFNEQFF.

This chain joins TRBV6-5 and TRBJ2-7, with 9 bases identical to TRBD2. CDR1 is MNHEY and CDR2 is SVGAGI in the germline V gene. The junction had 16 bases not matched to a gene; V was cut back by 10 bases and J by 6 bases. The length of the CDR3 is 15 residues. CDR3 protein: CANSPLAGGGPEQYF. Written as DNA, the CDR3 is TGTGCCAACAGCCCGTTGGCGGGAGGGGGGCCCGAGCAGTACTTC.

This clonotype was found many times. The V and J genes are TRBV7-7 and TRBJ2-1; 7 bases align to TRBD2. V was pared by 1 base and J by 4 bases, with 4 bases of the junction left unmatched. Germline V gene lookup returns CDR1 SSHAT and CDR2 FNYEAQ (reference sequence). CDR3 size: 15 residues. The CDR3: CASSLVSGSYNEQFF. Written as DNA, the CDR3 is TGTGCCAGCAGCTTAGTTAGCGGGTCTTACAATGAGCAGTTCTTC.

V and J are TRBV20-1 and TRBJ2-7; 9 bases line up with TRBD1. V lost 0 bases to trimming and J lost 3 bases; unmatched junction nucleotides: 9. CDR3 length: 16 amino acids. Germline V gives CDR1 DFQATT, CDR2 SNEGSKA (reference sequence). The CDR3 coding sequence is TGCAGTGCTAGAGATGCGAAAAGGACAGGGGACTACGAGCAGTACTTC. It yields the protein CSARDAKRTGDYEQYF.

The chain has TRBV20-1 and TRBJ2-7, with TRBD1 identical over 8 bases. CDR1 DFQATT and CDR2 SNEGSKA come from the germline V gene (reference sequence). The J segment lost 4 bases and the V segment lost 6 bases, leaving 8 bases of the junction unmatched. There are 13 residues in the CDR3. The CDR3 sequence: CSAPGTGEYEQYF. The CDR3 bases are TGCAGTGCCCCGGGGACAGGTGAATACGAGCAGTACTTC.

The rearrangement joins TRBV5-1 to TRBJ2-7; 10 nucleotides line up with TRBD1. V lost 5 bases and J lost 6; bases outside the gene matches: 17. Germline V lookup: CDR1 SGHRS, CDR2 YFSETQ. The CDR3 is 17 residues long. The CDR3 reads CASSPSLGQGKRSEQYF. CDR3 coding DNA: TGCGCCAGCAGTCCGAGTCTGGGACAGGGGAAGAGAAGCGAGCAGTACTTC.

To note about this clonotype: A read error may account for a junction end that differs from germline. The rearrangement joins TRBV20-1 to TRBJ1-2; D is ambiguous. The CDR3 is 14 amino acids. CDR1 is DFQATT and CDR2 is SNEGSKA in the germline V gene (reference sequence). The CDR3 region has the DNA TGCAGTGCTAGAGATATCGGGGAACCTTATGGCCACACCTTC. Translation gives CSARDIGEPYGHTF.

V usage is TRBV20-1 and J usage is TRBJ2-7, with D possibly being TRBD1 (6 bases). In germline, CDR1 is DFQATT, CDR2 SNEGSKA (reference sequence). The CDR3 has 12 residues. Trimming removed 6 bases at V and 2 bases at J, with 11 bases between. The chain's CDR3 is CSAENRAYEQYF. The CDR3 DNA follows: TGCAGTGCAGAGAACAGGGCCTACGAGCAGTACTTC.

This clonotype was recorded a few times. This rearrangement joins TRBV9 to TRBJ1-6; 9 nucleotides agree with TRBD1. CDR1 and CDR2 (germline): SGDLS, YYNGEE. J lost 9 bases, V lost 4 bases, and 11 bases had no gene match. CDR3 size: 16 residues. CDR3 residues: CASSPTATGGASPLHF. CDR3 coding DNA: TGTGCCAGCAGCCCCACGGCGACAGGGGGTGCTTCACCCCTCCACTTT.